These 5 T cell receptor beta chains originate from one sample sequenced in a study of identifying expanded T cells in peripheral blood. TCRdb's copy holds only in-frame clones and misses some; the assay was immunoSEQ multiplex PCR. The profile covers 90,000 to 100,000 clones, with roughly 86% appearing a single time and around 5.9% taken by the ten largest. The material sequenced was blood. The receptors shown here come from a person aged 18 to 75 in good health.

The chain carries TRBV21-1 and TRBJ2-2. TRBV21-1 is deemed a pseudogene. This CDR3 region has 17 residues. This CDR3 reads CASSKFWKGSNTGELFF. The DNA of the CDR3 is TGTGCCAGCAGCAAATTTTGGAAAGGATCGAACACCGGGGAGCTGTTTTTT.

CDR3 nucleotide sequence: TGTGCCAGCAGCTTGTCCAGTAGCACAGATACGCAGTATTTT. It specifies CASSLSSSTDTQYF. The chain is built from TRBV5-4 and TRBJ2-3; D call uncertain. Germline V gene data show CDR1 as SGHNT and CDR2 as YYREEE (reference sequence). Trimming left V 1 base short and J 0 bases short, with 6 bases between. The CDR3 is 14 residues long. Based on the CDR3 plus reference TRBV5-4 and TRBJ2-3, the full variable domain is ETGVTQSPTHLIKTRGQQVTLRCSSQSGHNTVSWYQQALGQGPQFIFQYYREEENGRGNFPPRFSGLQFPNYSSELNVNALELDDSALYLCASSLSSSTDTQYFGPGTRLTVL.

The chain combines TRBV5-1 with TRBJ2-1; possible D gene TRBD2, 6 bases. The CDR3 sequence is 15 residues long. CDR1 is SGHRS, CDR2 YFSETQ, per germline. The V end lost 0 bases, the J end lost 7 bases, and 14 bases lay between the germline ends. CDR3 loop: CASSLGLDPMNEQFF. DNA for the CDR3: TGCGCCAGCAGCTTGGGACTAGATCCCATGAATGAGCAGTTCTTC.

The CDR3 DNA follows: TGTGCCAGTAGTATAGTAGTGGCCGGGGAGCTGTTTTTT. Encoded protein: CASSIVVAGELFF. V usage is TRBV19 and J usage is TRBJ2-2; no clear D. With 1 base removed from V and 6 bases from J, the gap between germline ends came to 6 bases. The CDR3 sequence is 13 residues long. Per the germline V gene, CDR1 is LNHDA and CDR2 is SQIVND (reference sequence).

V and J are TRBV30 and TRBJ1-2; no clear D gene. V gave up 5 bases and J gave up 8 bases, with 18 bases separating them. The CDR3 spans 13 residues. Germline lookup yields CDR1 GTSNPN and CDR2 SVGIG (reference sequence). CDR3 sequence: CAWGLGTVGGYTF. CDR3 DNA sequence: TGTGCCTGGGGACTTGGTACTGTTGGCGGCTACACCTTC.